What follows are 10 T cell receptor beta chains derived from one specimen sequenced in a study of human T cells and chemical hapten exposure. The time point is: patch test 2, 6 weeks after DPC sensitization. Treatment defined: therapeutic diphenylcyclopropenone sensitization with weekly scalp DPC. TCRdb re-analysed the RACE reads in MiXCR, keeping a single row per CDR3 protein. The sample holds under 450,000 distinct CDR3 sequences, about 6.9% seen once. The sequencing here drew on whole blood, taken in connection with sensitization to the hapten diphenylcyclopropenone (DPC). The origin of the receptors is a woman aged 18 to 35 with alopecia areata. Some clones in this sample may be carry-over from other donors' samples.

This clonotype was seen more than once but under ten times. The chain employs TRBV5-5 and TRBJ2-7; a weak D match, TRBD1 (6 bases). This CDR3 is built from 12 residues. Germline V gene lookup returns CDR1 SGHKS and CDR2 YYEKEE (reference sequence). V was pared by 0 bases and J by 6 bases, with 7 bases between. The CDR3 DNA is TGTGCCAGCAGCTTGGTAGGGGGCGAGCAGTACTTC. Translated: CASSLVGGEQYF.

This clonotype showed up many times. This rearrangement joins TRBV6-5 to TRBJ1-6; perhaps TRBD1 as D (6 bases). The V gene lost 6 bases and the J gene lost 7 bases, with 19 bases spanning the gap. CDR1 is MNHEY, CDR2 SVGAGI, per germline. The CDR3 runs to 16 residues. The DNA of the CDR3 is TGTGCCAGCAGACTAGACCTCCGGGACAAGAATTCACCCCTCCACTTT. This translates into CASRLDLRDKNSPLHF.

This clonotype was seen only a few times. This chain connects TRBV3-1 to TRBJ1-2, with D possibly matching TRBD1 (6 bases). V lost 5 bases and J 4 bases, leaving 14 bases between the germline ends. CDR1 and CDR2 from the germline V gene are LGHDT and YNNKEL (reference sequence). This CDR3 comprises 14 residues. CDR3 protein: CASSTGAGAYGYTF. The CDR3 DNA sequence: TGTGCCAGCAGCACAGGAGCGGGGGCCTATGGCTACACCTTC.

Many counts were recorded for this clonotype. This chain connects TRBV20-1 to TRBJ1-1; TRBD1 matches 7 bases. Germline V gene data show CDR1 as DFQATT and CDR2 as SNEGSKA (reference sequence). J was trimmed by 0 bases and V by 6 bases; bases with no gene match: 7. The length of the CDR3 is 14 residues. The DNA of the CDR3 is TGCAGTGCCTCCAGACAGGGATTGAACACTGAAGCTTTCTTT. It encodes CSASRQGLNTEAFF.

This clonotype was observed a few times. V gene TRBV7-9 combines with J gene TRBJ1-1; a possible D gene is TRBD1 (6 bases). The V gene's germline CDR1 is SEHNR and CDR2 FQNEAQ (reference sequence). V was trimmed by 4 bases and J by 4 bases, leaving 13 bases between them. This CDR3 comprises 14 residues. The CDR3 coding sequence is TGTGCCAGCAGCTCAACGCAGGGGTTCACTGAAGCTTTCTTT. It yields the protein CASSSTQGFTEAFF.

This clonotype showed up many times. The rearrangement uses TRBV27 and TRBJ1-1; 7 nucleotides line up with TRBD1. Trimming cost V 7 bases and J 4 bases; bases outside gene matches: 6. The CDR3 is made up of 13 amino acids. Per germline, CDR1 MNHEY and CDR2 SMNVEV (reference sequence). The CDR3: CASTDRDGTEAFF. The CDR3 coding sequence is TGTGCCAGCACTGACAGGGACGGCACTGAAGCTTTCTTT.

This clonotype showed up just a few times. The J gene is TRBJ2-3, the V gene TRBV7-3; tentative D call: TRBD2 (6 bases). Trimming pared 8 bases from V and 0 bases from J, leaving 18 bases between. The germline gives CDR1 SGHTA, CDR2 FQGTGA. The CDR3 totals 16 residues. In DNA, the CDR3 is TGTGCCAGCGCCCCCGGGACTGTCCGTAGCACAGATACGCAGTATTTT. It is translated as CASAPGTVRSTDTQYF.

V usage is TRBV3-1 and J usage is TRBJ1-1, with a weak D call TRBD1 (6 bases). Germline-derived CDR1 and CDR2 are LGHDT and YNNKEL (reference sequence). The CDR3 is 17 residues long. Trimming left V 1 base short and J 5 bases short, with 20 bases between. DNA of the CDR3: TGTGCCAGCAGCCAAGGGCAACAGGGCCGTTCGGGGACTGAAGCTTTCTTT. It is translated as CASSQGQQGRSGTEAFF.

This clonotype showed up just a few times. CDR3 bases: TGCGCCAGCAGCCAAGACTCCGTCTCTGGGGCCAACGTCCTGACTTTC. Translation gives CASSQDSVSGANVLTF. V and J are TRBV4-3 and TRBJ2-6; D is unclear. This CDR3 contains 16 residues. Germline CDR1 is LGHNA and CDR2 is YSLEER. V was pared by 0 bases and J by 0 bases, with 6 bases between.

This clonotype showed up just a few times. V usage is TRBV5-5 and J usage is TRBJ2-1, with 7 positions matching TRBD2. V lost 0 bases, J lost 6 bases, and 9 bases stayed unmatched. Per germline, CDR1 SGHKS and CDR2 YYEKEE (reference sequence). This CDR3 spans 16 amino acids. The CDR3 spells CASSLAASGGSNEQFF. CDR3 DNA sequence: TGTGCCAGCAGCTTGGCGGCTAGCGGAGGCAGCAATGAGCAGTTCTTC. Variable domain in full (rest from reference TRBV5-5 and TRBJ2-1): DAGVTQSPTHLIKTRGQQVTLRCSPISGHKSVSWYQQVLGQGPQFIFQYYEKEERGRGNFPDRFSARQFPNYSSELNVNALLLGDSALYLCASSLAASGGSNEQFFGPGTRLTVL.